In this sample, the clone carrying this T cell receptor (beta chain) turned up a few times. Antigen specificity is unknown. The junction and the germline gene differ at one end; a read error may be behind it. The authors extracted at least 5 micrograms of total RNA per sample. PCR was performed a second time for about 7 to 11 cycles using a sample-barcoded 5' primer and a J-beta primer mix. Each cDNA molecule was tagged by a template-switch adaptor that had 12 random nucleotides. One entry per CDR3 protein, called by TCRdb with MiXCR from the 5' RACE reads. The sample comprises roughly 930,000 distinct CDR3 sequences, roughly 52% of which are singletons, and roughly 13% rests with the top ten. The data derive from a study of blood T cells in healthy people across ages. Whole-study findings and limits: When set beside aged donors, long-lived donors presented more naive CD4+ cells and higher diversity. Estimates of diversity drawn from one million T cells were considered underestimates.

This CDR3 has 16 amino acids. Germline V gene sequence: CDR1 SGHAT, CDR2 FQNNGV. The sequenced material came from blood. This chain links TRBV11-2 with TRBJ2-1; D possibly corresponds to TRBD1 (5 bases). The receptor's source is a man aged 25 to 45 in good health. In nucleotides, the CDR3 is TGTGCTAGCAGCTTAGACAGAGGCACCTTGGGCAATGAGCAGTTCTTC. This translates into CASSLDRGTLGNEQFF.